A single sample is the source of the 8 T cell receptor beta chains below, sequenced in a study of beta chain features in type 1 diabetes. Overall study findings and caveats: Shortening that was moderate but significant affected the TCRB CDR3s of Type 1 diabetes patients in all four CD4+ subsets.

Expressed TCRB transcripts were sequenced, since all the RNA that had been isolated was reverse transcribed. Repertoires were generated with immunoSEQ multiplex PCR, while TCRdb's copy carries only in-frame clones and drops some. The sample yields 150,000 to 190,000 clones, 10% seen once. Antigen specificity for these receptors is unknown. Sequenced material: central memory CD4+ T cells from blood. These receptors all stem from a man aged 25 to 40 with type 1 diabetes.

The V gene is TRBV5-4, the J gene TRBJ1-1; 9 bases align to TRBD1. The trim removed 6 bases at V and 2 bases at J, leaving 8 bases unmatched. Germline V gene lookup returns CDR1 SGHNT and CDR2 YYREEE (reference sequence). This CDR3 region has 15 residues. In DNA, the CDR3 is TGTGCCAGCACCAGGACAGGGGAAGGCAACACTGAAGCTTTCTTT. This codes for CASTRTGEGNTEAFF.

The chain recombines TRBV5-5 with TRBJ1-2; D not certain. The CDR3 covers 16 residues. Trimming shortened V by 2 bases and J by 8 bases, and 22 bases separated the two germline ends. CDR1 SGHKS and CDR2 YYEKEE come from the germline V gene (reference sequence). In DNA, the CDR3 is TGTGCCAGCAGCTTAGGTATGAGTGAGGCGAGTGGCGGCTACACCTTC. It codes for CASSLGMSEASGGYTF.

The genes are TRBV5-1 and TRBJ2-3; 8 nucleotides line up with TRBD2. The CDR3 has 14 residues. J gave up 4 bases and V 5 bases, and 6 bases lay outside the gene matches. The germline V gene encodes CDR1 SGHRS and CDR2 YFSETQ. For the CDR3, the DNA is TGCGCCAGCAGTCCGAGCGGGAGTGCAGATACGCAGTATTTT. It is translated as CASSPSGSADTQYF.

The chain uses TRBV5-4 and TRBJ2-2, with 9 positions matching TRBD2. The V gene end was trimmed by 4 bases and the J gene end by 4 bases; junction bases not matched to a gene: 8. Germline lookup yields CDR1 SGHNT and CDR2 YYREEE (reference sequence). This CDR3 is 16 amino acids long. The CDR3 DNA follows: TGTGCCAGCAGCCGCCCGGGACTAGCAGGCACCGGGGAGCTGTTTTTT. This codes for CASSRPGLAGTGELFF.

Only a few counts were recorded for this clone. V gene TRBV28 combines with J gene TRBJ1-5; 10 bases agree with TRBD1. The CDR3 is made up of 16 amino acids. Looked up from germline, CDR1 is MDHEN and CDR2 is SYDVKM. V lost 5 bases to trimming and J lost 5 bases; unmatched junction nucleotides: 9. The CDR3 DNA reads TGTGCCAGCAGTCCCCGGTGGGGACAGGGGTATCAGCCCCAGCATTTT. Residues: CASSPRWGQGYQPQHF. Full variable domain (remainder filled in from reference TRBV28 and TRBJ1-5): DVKVTQSSRYLVKRTGEKVFLECVQDMDHENMFWYRQDPGLGLRLIYFSYDVKMKEKGDIPEGYSVSREKKERFSLILESASTNQTSMYLCASSPRWGQGYQPQHFGDGTRLSIL.

This clone has a handful of counts. The chain couples TRBV5-1 to TRBJ2-7; TRBD2 agrees at 8 bases. V dropped 4 bases and J dropped 5; count of bases not matched to a gene: 5. Germline assignment: CDR1 SGHRS and CDR2 YFSETQ. This CDR3 contains 13 residues. CDR3 in amino acids: CASSKRESNEQYF. CDR3 nucleotide sequence: TGCGCCAGCAGCAAGCGGGAGTCCAACGAGCAGTACTTC.

The chain combines TRBV29-1 with TRBJ2-4; 8 bases match TRBD2. CDR3 size: 13 residues. Trimming cost V 4 bases and J 4 bases; bases outside gene matches: 3. CDR1 and CDR2 (germline): SQVTM, ANQGSEA. CDR3 region: CSVVVAGKNIQYF. CDR3 sequence (DNA): TGCAGCGTTGTCGTAGCGGGAAAAAACATTCAGTACTTC. Using reference TRBV29-1 and TRBJ2-4 for the parts outside the CDR3, the full variable domain is SAVISQKPSRDICQRGTSLTIQCQVDSQVTMMFWYRQQPGQSLTLIATANQGSEATYESGFVIDKFPISRPNLTFSTLTVSNMSPEDSSIYLCSVVVAGKNIQYFGAGTRLSVL.

The sample holds a few counts of this clone. V usage is TRBV6-1 and J usage is TRBJ2-7, with 9 bases aligning to TRBD1. J lost 1 base, V lost 11 bases, and 3 bases had no gene match. This CDR3 spans 12 amino acids. Germline V CDR1 and CDR2: MNHNS, SASEGT. CDR3 nucleotides: TGTGCCGGGGGGACAGGGTCCTACGAGCAGTACTTC. Protein sequence: CAGGTGSYEQYF.